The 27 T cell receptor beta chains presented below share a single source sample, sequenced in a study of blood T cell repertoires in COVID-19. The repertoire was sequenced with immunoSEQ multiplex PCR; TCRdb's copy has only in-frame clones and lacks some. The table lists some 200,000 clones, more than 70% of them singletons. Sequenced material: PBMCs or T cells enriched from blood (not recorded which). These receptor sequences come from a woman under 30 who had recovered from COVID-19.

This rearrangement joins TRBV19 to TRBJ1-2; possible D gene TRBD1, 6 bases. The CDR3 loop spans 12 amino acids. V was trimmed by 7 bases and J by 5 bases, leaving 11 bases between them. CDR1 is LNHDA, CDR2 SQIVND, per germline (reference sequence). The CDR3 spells CASTQQGYGYTF. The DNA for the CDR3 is TGTGCCAGTACCCAGCAGGGGTATGGCTACACCTTC.

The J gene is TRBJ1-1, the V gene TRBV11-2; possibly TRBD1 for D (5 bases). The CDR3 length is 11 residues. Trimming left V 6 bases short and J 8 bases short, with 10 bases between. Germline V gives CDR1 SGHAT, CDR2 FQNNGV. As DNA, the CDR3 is TGTGCCAGCAGTAGCGGGGGAGAAGCTTTCTTT. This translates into CASSSGGEAFF. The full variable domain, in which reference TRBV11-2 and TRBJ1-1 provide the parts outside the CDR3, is EAGVAQSPRYKIIEKRQSVAFWCNPISGHATLYWYQQILGQGPKLLIQFQNNGVVDDSQLPKDRFSAERLKGVDSTLKIQPAKLEDSAVYLCASSSGGEAFFGQGTRLTVV.

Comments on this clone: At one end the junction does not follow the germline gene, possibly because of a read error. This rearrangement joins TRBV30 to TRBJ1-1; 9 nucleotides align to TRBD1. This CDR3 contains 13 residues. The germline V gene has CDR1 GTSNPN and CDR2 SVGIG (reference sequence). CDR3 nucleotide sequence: TGTGCCCGGAGGGAGACAGGGGGCACTGAAGCTTTCTTT. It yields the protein CARRETGGTEAFF.

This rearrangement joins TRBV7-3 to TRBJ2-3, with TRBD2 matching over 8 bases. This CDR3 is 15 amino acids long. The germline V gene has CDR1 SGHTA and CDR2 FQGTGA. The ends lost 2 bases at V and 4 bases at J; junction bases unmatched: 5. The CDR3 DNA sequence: TGTGCCAGCAGCTTAGCGGGGGGACCTGCAGATACGCAGTATTTT. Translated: CASSLAGGPADTQYF.

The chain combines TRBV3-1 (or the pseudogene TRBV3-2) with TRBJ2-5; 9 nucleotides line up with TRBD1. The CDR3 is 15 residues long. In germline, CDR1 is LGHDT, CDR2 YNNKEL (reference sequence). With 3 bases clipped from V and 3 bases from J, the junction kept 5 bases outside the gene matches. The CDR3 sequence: CASSHWRQGEETQYF. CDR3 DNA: TGTGCCAGCAGCCATTGGCGACAGGGGGAAGAGACCCAGTACTTC.

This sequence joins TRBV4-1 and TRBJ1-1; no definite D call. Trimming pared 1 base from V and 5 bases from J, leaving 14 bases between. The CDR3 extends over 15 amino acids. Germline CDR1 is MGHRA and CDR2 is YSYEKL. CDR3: CASSQGPQRRTEAFF. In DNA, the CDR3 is TGCGCCAGCAGCCAAGGTCCCCAGCGGCGGACTGAAGCTTTCTTT.

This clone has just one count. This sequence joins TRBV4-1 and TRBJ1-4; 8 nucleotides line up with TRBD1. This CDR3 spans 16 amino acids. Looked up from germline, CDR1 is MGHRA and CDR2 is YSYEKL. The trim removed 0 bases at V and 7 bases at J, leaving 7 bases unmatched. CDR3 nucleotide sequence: TGCGCCAGCAGCCAAGATACGGCAGGGGGCGGTGAAAAACTGTTTTTT. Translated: CASSQDTAGGGEKLFF.

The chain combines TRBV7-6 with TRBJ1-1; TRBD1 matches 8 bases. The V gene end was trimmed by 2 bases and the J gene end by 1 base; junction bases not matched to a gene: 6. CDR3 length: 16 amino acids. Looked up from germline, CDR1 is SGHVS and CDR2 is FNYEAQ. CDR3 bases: TGTGCCAGCAGCTTATCGACAGGGGTTGCGAACACTGAAGCTTTCTTT. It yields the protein CASSLSTGVANTEAFF.

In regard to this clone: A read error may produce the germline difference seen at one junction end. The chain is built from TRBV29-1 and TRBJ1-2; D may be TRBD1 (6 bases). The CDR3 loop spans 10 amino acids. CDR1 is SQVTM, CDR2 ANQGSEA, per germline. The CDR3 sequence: CSVFQGFIAF. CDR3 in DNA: TGCAGCGTTTTTCAGGGGTTTATCGCCTTC.

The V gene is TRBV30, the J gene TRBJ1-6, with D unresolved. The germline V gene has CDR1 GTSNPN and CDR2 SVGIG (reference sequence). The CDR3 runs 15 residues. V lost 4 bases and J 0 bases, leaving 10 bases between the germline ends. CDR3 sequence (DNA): TGTGCCTGGACCCGACTGAGCTCCTATAATTCACCCCTCCACTTT. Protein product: CAWTRLSSYNSPLHF.

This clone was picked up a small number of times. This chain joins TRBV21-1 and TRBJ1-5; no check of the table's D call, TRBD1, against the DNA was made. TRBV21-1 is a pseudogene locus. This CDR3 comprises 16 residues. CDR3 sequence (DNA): TGTGCCAGCAGCAAGAAAGGGCGGGACAGGAATCAGCCCCAGCATTTT. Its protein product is CASSKKGRDRNQPQHF.

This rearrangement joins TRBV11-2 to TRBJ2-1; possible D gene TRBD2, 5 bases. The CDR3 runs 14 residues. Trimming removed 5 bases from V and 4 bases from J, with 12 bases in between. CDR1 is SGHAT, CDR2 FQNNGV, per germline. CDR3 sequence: CASSLVSGYNEQFF. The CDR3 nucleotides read TGTGCCAGCAGCCTGGTATCGGGATACAATGAGCAGTTCTTC.

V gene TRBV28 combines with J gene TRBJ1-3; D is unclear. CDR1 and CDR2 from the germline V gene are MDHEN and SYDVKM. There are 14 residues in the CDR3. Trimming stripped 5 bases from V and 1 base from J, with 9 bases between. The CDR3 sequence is CASSLSKSGNTIYF. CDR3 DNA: TGTGCCAGCAGTCTCAGTAAATCTGGAAACACCATATATTTT.

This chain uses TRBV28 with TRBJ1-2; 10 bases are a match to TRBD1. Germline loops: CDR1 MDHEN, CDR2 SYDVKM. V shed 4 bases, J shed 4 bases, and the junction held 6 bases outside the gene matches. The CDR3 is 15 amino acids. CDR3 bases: TGTGCCAGCAGTTCAGGACAGGGGGGGTTCTATGGCTACACCTTC. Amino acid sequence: CASSSGQGGFYGYTF.

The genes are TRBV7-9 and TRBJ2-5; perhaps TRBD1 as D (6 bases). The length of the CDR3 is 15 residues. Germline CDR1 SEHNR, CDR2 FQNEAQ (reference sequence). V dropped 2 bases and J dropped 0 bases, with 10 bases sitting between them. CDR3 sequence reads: CASSLRGGNQETQYF. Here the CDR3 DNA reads TGTGCCAGCAGCTTAAGAGGGGGAAACCAAGAGACCCAGTACTTC.

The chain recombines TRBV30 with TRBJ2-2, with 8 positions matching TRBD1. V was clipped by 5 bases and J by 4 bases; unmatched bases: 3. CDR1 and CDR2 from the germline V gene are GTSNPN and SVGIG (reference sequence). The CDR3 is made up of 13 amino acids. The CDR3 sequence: CAWGQGGTGELFF. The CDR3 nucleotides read TGTGCCTGGGGACAGGGAGGCACCGGGGAGCTGTTTTTT.

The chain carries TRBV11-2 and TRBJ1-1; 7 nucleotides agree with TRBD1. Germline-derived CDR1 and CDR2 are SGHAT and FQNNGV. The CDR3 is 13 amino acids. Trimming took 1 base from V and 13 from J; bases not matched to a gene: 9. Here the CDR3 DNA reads TGTGCCAGCAGCTTAGGGCCTACAGGGGAGGTTTTCTTT. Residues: CASSLGPTGEVFF.

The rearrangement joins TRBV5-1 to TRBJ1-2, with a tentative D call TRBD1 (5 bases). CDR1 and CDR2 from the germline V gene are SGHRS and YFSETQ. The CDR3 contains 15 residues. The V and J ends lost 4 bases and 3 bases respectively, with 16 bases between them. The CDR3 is CASSPGDGGYYGYTF. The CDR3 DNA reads TGCGCCAGCAGCCCGGGGGACGGCGGATACTATGGCTACACCTTC.

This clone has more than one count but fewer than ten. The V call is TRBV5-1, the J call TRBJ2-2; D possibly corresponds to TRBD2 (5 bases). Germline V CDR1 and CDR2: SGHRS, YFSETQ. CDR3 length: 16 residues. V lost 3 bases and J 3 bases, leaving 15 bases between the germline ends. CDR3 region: CASSSTIVGDTGELFF. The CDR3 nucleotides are TGCGCCAGCAGCTCTACCATCGTGGGAGACACCGGGGAGCTGTTTTTT.

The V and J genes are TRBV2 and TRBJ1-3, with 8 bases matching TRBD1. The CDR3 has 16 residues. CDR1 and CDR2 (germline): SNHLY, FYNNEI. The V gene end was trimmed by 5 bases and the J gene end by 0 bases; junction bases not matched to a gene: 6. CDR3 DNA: TGTGCCAGCAGTTTAGACAGGGGAATCTCTGGAAACACCATATATTTT. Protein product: CASSLDRGISGNTIYF.

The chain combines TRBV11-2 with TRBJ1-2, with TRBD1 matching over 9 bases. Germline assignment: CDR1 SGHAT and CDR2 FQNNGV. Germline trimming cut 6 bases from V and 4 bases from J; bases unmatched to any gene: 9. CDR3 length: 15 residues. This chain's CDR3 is CASRSPGQGAYGYTF. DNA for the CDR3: TGTGCCAGCAGGAGTCCGGGACAGGGTGCCTATGGCTACACCTTC.

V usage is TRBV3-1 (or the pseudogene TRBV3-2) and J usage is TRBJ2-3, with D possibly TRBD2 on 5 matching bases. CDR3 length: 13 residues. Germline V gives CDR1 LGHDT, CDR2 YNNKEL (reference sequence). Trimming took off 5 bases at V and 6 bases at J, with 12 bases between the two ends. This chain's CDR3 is CASSKNGEDTQYF. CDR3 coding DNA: TGTGCCAGCAGCAAGAATGGGGAGGATACGCAGTATTTT.

The CDR3 DNA sequence: TGTGCCAGCAGCGTACAGGTAACGAATGAGCAGTTCTTC. Protein product: CASSVQVTNEQFF. The chain joins TRBV9 to TRBJ2-1, with D unclear. This CDR3 spans 13 amino acids. Germline V gives CDR1 SGDLS, CDR2 YYNGEE. V lost 1 base to trimming and J lost 7 bases, with 9 bases between them.

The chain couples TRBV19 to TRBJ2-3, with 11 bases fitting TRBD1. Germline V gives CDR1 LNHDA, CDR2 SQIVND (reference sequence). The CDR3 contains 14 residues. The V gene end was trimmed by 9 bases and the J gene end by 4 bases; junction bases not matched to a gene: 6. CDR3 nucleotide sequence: TGTGCCAGCAAGAGGGACAGGGGGGCAGATACGCAGTATTTT. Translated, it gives CASKRDRGADTQYF.

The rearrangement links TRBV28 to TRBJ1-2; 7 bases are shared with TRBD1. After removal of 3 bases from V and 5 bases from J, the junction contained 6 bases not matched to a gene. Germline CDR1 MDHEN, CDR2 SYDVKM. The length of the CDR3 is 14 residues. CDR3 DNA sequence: TGTGCCAGCAGTTTGTACAAGACAGGGTATGGCTACACCTTC. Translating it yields CASSLYKTGYGYTF.

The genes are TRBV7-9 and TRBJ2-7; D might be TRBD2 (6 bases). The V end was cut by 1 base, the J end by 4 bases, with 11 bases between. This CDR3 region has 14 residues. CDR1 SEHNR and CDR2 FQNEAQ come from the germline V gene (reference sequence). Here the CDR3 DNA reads TGTGCCAGCAGCTTAGAGGGACTGATTTACGAGCAGTACTTC. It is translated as CASSLEGLIYEQYF.

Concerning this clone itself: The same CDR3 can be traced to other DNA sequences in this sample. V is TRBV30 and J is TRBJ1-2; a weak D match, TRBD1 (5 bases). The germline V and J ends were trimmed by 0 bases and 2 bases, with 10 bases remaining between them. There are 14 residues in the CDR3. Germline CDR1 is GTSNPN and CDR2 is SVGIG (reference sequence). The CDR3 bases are TGTGCCTGGAGTGTTAGCGGGGGGAACTATGGCTACACCTTC. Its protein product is CAWSVSGGNYGYTF.